This T cell receptor (beta chain) was observed in a study of T cell repertoires in cytomegalovirus infection. Study in general: Peptides in the study included HLA-C-restricted and HLA-B-restricted CMV epitopes. Both a matching HLA type and CMV infection were indicated by public TCR beta signatures. General study results and limits: The cumulative frequency of public TCR beta families distinguished individuals who carried CMV together with the relevant HLA. The response measured ex vivo was dominated by TCR beta clonotypes (HLA-C-restricted and CMV-specific).

TCRdb used MiXCR to reprocess the reads, holding one entry per CDR3 protein. This table has about 85,000 distinct CDR3 sequences, around half appearing once. This clonotype was seen a single time. What it binds is unknown. The CDR3 is 16 residues long. The V and J ends lost 5 bases and 6 bases, in that order; junction bases with no gene match: 6. CDR1 is SEHNR and CDR2 is FQNEAQ in the germline V gene (reference sequence). Sequencing was performed on CD8+ T cells from cultured PBMCs, taken from culture after CMV antigen stimulation. This chain links TRBV7-9 with TRBJ1-6, with 11 nucleotides matching TRBD1. The sequence came from a human donor in good health (CMV status not recorded). Some clones in this sample may be carry-over from other donors' samples. The CDR3 spells CASSPTGTGGNSPLHF. The CDR3 bases are TGTGCCAGCAGCCCGACCGGGACAGGGGGTAATTCACCCCTCCACTTT.